This T cell receptor (beta chain) was identified during a study of T cells in tuberculosis. CDR1 is SGDLS and CDR2 is YYNGEE in the germline V gene. The CDR3 spans 16 residues. After removal of 3 bases from V and 2 bases from J, the junction contained 10 bases not matched to a gene. Concerning this clone itself: Its antigen remains unknown.

Sequencing used immunoSEQ multiplex PCR; TCRdb keeps in-frame clones, though not all of them. This sample yields tens of thousands of clones, of which 85% to 90% are seen a single time; roughly 15% belongs to the top ten. Findings of the study overall: GMM-specific TCRs were nearer to active tuberculosis alpha repertoires, suggesting expansion.

This receptor was obtained from a donor under 30 with latent tuberculosis or without tuberculosis infection. Sequencing used PBMCs. The chain joins TRBV9 to TRBJ1-1; 7 nucleotides line up with TRBD1. CDR3 nucleotides: TGTGCCAGCAGCGGGATTAACAGGGGCACTAACACTGAAGCTTTCTTT. It yields the protein CASSGINRGTNTEAFF. Looking up the rest from reference TRBV9 and TRBJ1-1 gives the full variable domain: DSGVTQTPKHLITATGQRVTLRCSPRSGDLSVYWYQQSLDQGLQFLIQYYNGEERAKGNILERFSAQQFPDLHSELNLSSLELGDSALYFCASSGINRGTNTEAFFGQGTRLTVV.